This TCR beta chain was sequenced for a study of PD-1 blockade in classical Hodgkin lymphoma. V was trimmed by 8 bases and J by 7 bases, leaving 20 bases between them. This CDR3 is built from 14 residues. Germline loops: CDR1 MNHNS, CDR2 SASEGT. TCRdb's table, derived via immunoSEQ multiplex PCR, lists solely in-frame clones and lacks some. The table has 25,000 to 35,000 clones, around 68% seen once; the top ten hold over 12%. Following autologous stem cell transplantation, relapse occurred in every patient, and exposure to brentuximab vedotin varied. Reported best responses ranged across complete response, partial response or progressive disease. This clone has a handful of counts.

This specimen was peripheral blood mononuclear cells (PBMCs), taken before the second cycle of nivolumab. This rearrangement joins TRBV6-1 to TRBJ1-2; weak D call: TRBD1 (5 bases). The sequence came from a human donor with classical Hodgkin lymphoma. The CDR3 DNA is TGTGCCAGCTCTCGAGGAGGGCAGGGAACTGGCTACACCTTC. Its translation: CASSRGGQGTGYTF.